This T cell receptor beta chain was sequenced in a study of blood T cell repertoires in COVID-19. Turning to the study itself: Some COVID-19 samples were acute and others convalescent; all came from the United States, Italy and Spain. Sample material is recorded as cDNA or gDNA derived from T cells, B-cell-depleted T cells, or PBMCs.

The CDR3 sequence is 16 residues long. Germline CDR1 reads SNHLY; CDR2 reads FYNNEI. Trimming pared 6 bases from V and 0 bases from J, leaving 15 bases between. As handled by the study authors: Reference gene primer amplification yielded estimated nucleated cell counts. The protocol was immunoSEQ multiplex PCR, while the TCRdb copy is restricted to in-frame clones and leaves out a portion. That table furnishes V, J and clone size, whereas the DNA furnished D and trimming. The table shows tens of thousands of clones, with more than 65% occurring only once. This sequence originates from a human donor in a cohort sampled during active COVID-19. J is TRBJ2-1 and V is TRBV2, with D perhaps matching TRBD2 (7 bases). The sample consisted of peripheral blood. This CDR3 is CASSFGRGSSYNEQFF. CDR3 coding DNA: TGTGCCAGCAGCTTTGGGAGGGGGAGCTCCTACAATGAGCAGTTCTTC.